This T cell receptor beta chain was identified during a study of Tregs in tolerant kidney transplant recipients. Study-wide results and limits: Antigen-driven expansion was suggested because donor-specific Tregs expanded more than all Tregs in tolerant patients. Activated donor B cell expansion appeared to reveal the most relevant donor-specific TCRbeta repertoire.

The nonmyeloablative bone marrow transplants came from related graft donors, with transient mixed chimerism. Unstimulated Tregs (CD4+CD25+CD127-) and CD4+CD25- non-Tregs were sorted from PBMCs. Note on this clone: Its matching antigen is unknown.

Measured with immunoSEQ multiplex PCR; TCRdb has only the in-frame clones, and not every one. Here the sample spans roughly 52,000 clones, around 90% being singletons. This CDR3 has 13 amino acids. Trimming removed 2 bases at V and 5 bases at J, with 9 bases between. Germline lookup yields CDR1 KGHSH and CDR2 LQKENI. This chain connects TRBV18 to TRBJ1-1; no clear D. The starting material was CD8+ T cells from blood (PBMCs), obtained 24 months after the transplant. The clonotype comes from a human patient who received a combined kidney and bone marrow transplant. Some T cells could come from the graft donor. DNA of the CDR3: TGTGCCAGCTCACCAGGTTTACGGACTGAAGCTTTCTTT. This sequence encodes CASSPGLRTEAFF.